Below are 21 T cell receptor beta chains sequenced from a single sample in a study of blood T cell repertoires in COVID-19. Clones were read by immunoSEQ multiplex PCR, and TCRdb kept only the in-frame ones, dropping some. Among 150,000 or so clones listed, 82% were seen once. Sequences were obtained from peripheral blood. These receptors came from an older woman with acute or convalescent COVID-19.

V is TRBV2 and J is TRBJ1-5; 9 nucleotides line up with TRBD1. This CDR3 region has 16 residues. The V gene's germline CDR1 is SNHLY and CDR2 FYNNEI. V lost 6 bases to trimming and J lost 2 bases; unmatched junction nucleotides: 8. The CDR3 DNA sequence: TGTGCCAGCAGAGCTCACAGGGGGCCTGGCAATCAGCCCCAGCATTTT. Translated: CASRAHRGPGNQPQHF.

This clone was detected only once. This chain joins TRBV19 and TRBJ2-6; D perhaps matches TRBD1 (6 bases). The V end was cut by 8 bases, the J end by 0 bases, with 14 bases between. Looked up from germline, CDR1 is LNHDA and CDR2 is SQIVND (reference sequence). This CDR3 is 16 amino acids long. The DNA for the CDR3 is TGTGCCAGTGGCCGGACAGAAAGCTCTGGGGCCAACGTCCTGACTTTC. Its protein product is CASGRTESSGANVLTF.

This clone has a handful of counts. V usage is TRBV28 and J usage is TRBJ1-5, with a tentative D call TRBD1 (6 bases). CDR3 length: 16 amino acids. The germline CDR1 and CDR2 sequences are MDHEN and SYDVKM. The V and J ends lost 8 bases and 0 bases respectively, with 17 bases between them. CDR3 amino acids: CASGPDRSYSNQPQHF. Written as DNA, the CDR3 is TGTGCCAGCGGACCCGACAGGTCATATAGCAATCAGCCCCAGCATTTT.

The genes are TRBV5-3 and TRBJ1-4; D not resolved. TRBV5-3 is an ORF; its function is uncertain. The CDR3 loop spans 14 amino acids. V gave up 0 bases and J gave up 0 bases, with 3 bases separating them. The CDR3 protein is CARSLAATNEKLFF. CDR3 sequence (DNA): TGTGCCAGAAGCTTGGCTGCAACTAATGAAAAACTGTTTTTT.

The J gene is TRBJ2-7, the V gene TRBV27; 11 nucleotides agree with TRBD2. Germline CDR1 reads MNHEY; CDR2 reads SMNVEV (reference sequence). V lost 4 bases and J lost 7; bases outside the gene matches: 12. This CDR3 is built from 16 residues. CDR3 nucleotide sequence: TGTGCCAGCAGTTCATATGCTCAGCCTAGCGGGAGGGAGCAGTACTTC. Protein: CASSSYAQPSGREQYF.

The V gene is TRBV6-5, the J gene TRBJ1-2, with 8 bases matching TRBD1. Trimming at V came to 5 bases and at J to 6 bases, leaving 8 bases not matched to a gene. Germline V gene sequence: CDR1 MNHEY, CDR2 SVGAGI. This CDR3 contains 14 residues. The CDR3 loop is CASSRRTGLDGYTF. The CDR3 bases are TGTGCCAGCAGTCGCAGGACAGGGCTCGATGGCTACACCTTC.

The genes are TRBV7-3 and TRBJ2-1; TRBD2 matches at 11 bases. This CDR3 has 14 residues. V trimming: 1 base; J trimming: 10 bases; junction bases outside the gene matches: 3. Germline values: CDR1 SGHTA, CDR2 FQGTGA. The CDR3, as DNA: TGTGCCAGCAGCTTAATGGGACTAGCGGACGAGCAGTTCTTC. Translated: CASSLMGLADEQFF.

This clone came up once. V gene TRBV28 combines with J gene TRBJ1-5; D not certain. Germline CDR1 and CDR2: MDHEN and SYDVKM. This CDR3 has 14 amino acids. V was pared by 7 bases and J by 3 bases, with 13 bases between. CDR3 sequence reads: CASNRAQVNQPQHF. The DNA for the CDR3 is TGTGCCAGCAATAGAGCCCAGGTCAATCAGCCCCAGCATTTT.

The chain combines TRBV30 with TRBJ2-2; 8 nucleotides match TRBD2. Germline loops: CDR1 GTSNPN, CDR2 SVGIG (reference sequence). This CDR3 is 13 amino acids long. The V segment lost 3 bases and the J segment 5 bases; nucleotides outside the gene matches: 2. CDR3 sequence: CAWRSGGTGELFF. DNA of the CDR3: TGTGCCTGGAGGTCGGGGGGGACCGGGGAGCTGTTTTTT.

This clone was detected a few times. This same CDR3 is encoded by further DNA sequences in the sample. The chain employs TRBV9 and TRBJ2-7; 7 nucleotides align to TRBD2. J gave up 0 bases and V 0 bases, and 3 bases lay outside the gene matches. Germline V gene sequence: CDR1 SGDLS, CDR2 YYNGEE. There are 15 residues in the CDR3. The CDR3 spells CASSVGAGSSYEQYF. The CDR3 nucleotides are TGTGCCAGCAGCGTAGGAGCGGGGAGCTCCTACGAGCAGTACTTC.

The chain carries TRBV28 and TRBJ1-2; maybe TRBD1 (5 bases). Germline CDR1 reads MDHEN; CDR2 reads SYDVKM. V was trimmed by 8 bases and J by 4 bases, leaving 11 bases between them. The CDR3 spans 12 residues. The chain's CDR3 is CASGAVPYGYTF. CDR3 DNA: TGTGCCAGCGGGGCCGTCCCCTATGGCTACACCTTC.

The chain employs TRBV19 and TRBJ1-5, with TRBD1 as a possible D gene (5 bases). The CDR3 loop spans 13 amino acids. V lost 4 bases and J lost 7, with 11 bases in between. CDR1 is LNHDA, CDR2 SQIVND, per germline (reference sequence). The CDR3 region is CASSTQGEQPQHF. Here the CDR3 DNA reads TGTGCCAGTAGTACCCAGGGTGAGCAGCCCCAGCATTTT.

The gene calls are TRBV4-1 and TRBJ2-7; possibly TRBD1 for D (5 bases). Trimming took off 0 bases at V and 2 bases at J, with 8 bases between the two ends. The CDR3 spans 14 residues. From germline, CDR1 is MGHRA and CDR2 YSYEKL. The CDR3 DNA is TGCGCCAGCAGCCAAGATGTGACAGCCTACGAGCAGTACTTC. It specifies CASSQDVTAYEQYF.

The V gene is TRBV20-1, the J gene TRBJ1-1; the D gene is possibly TRBD1 (6 bases). CDR3 size: 12 residues. V was trimmed by 3 bases and J by 7 bases, leaving 12 bases between them. CDR1 is DFQATT and CDR2 is SNEGSKA in the germline V gene (reference sequence). The CDR3 coding sequence is TGCAGTGCTAGTTTGGACAGATATGAAGCTTTCTTT. Its translation is CSASLDRYEAFF.

This clone has a single count. The chain uses TRBV19 and TRBJ1-1; D is ambiguous. V was clipped by 11 bases and J by 0 bases, with 10 bases between them. Germline V gene sequence: CDR1 LNHDA, CDR2 SQIVND (reference sequence). This CDR3 comprises 12 residues. The CDR3 loop reads CAPIQLNTEAFF. DNA of the CDR3: TGTGCCCCGATACAGCTGAACACTGAAGCTTTCTTT. The full variable domain, with the rest looked up from reference TRBV19 and TRBJ1-1, is DGGITQSPKYLFRKEGQNVTLSCEQNLNHDAMYWYRQDPGQGLRLIYYSQIVNDFQKGDIAEGYSVSREKKESFPLTVTSAQKNPTAFYLCAPIQLNTEAFFGQGTRLTVV.

This chain uses TRBV5-1 with TRBJ1-6, with D tentatively TRBD1 (5 bases). Trimming took off 0 bases at V and 5 bases at J, with 12 bases between the two ends. Germline values: CDR1 SGHRS, CDR2 YFSETQ. The CDR3 loop spans 16 amino acids. CDR3 in DNA: TGCGCCAGCAGCTTGGGCGCGGGGGGTAATAATTCACCCCTCCACTTT. Its protein is CASSLGAGGNNSPLHF.

V and J are TRBV7-3 and TRBJ2-1, with 7 positions matching TRBD2. With V trimmed by 2 bases and J by 4 bases, 8 bases remained unmatched. Germline CDR1 and CDR2: SGHTA and FQGTGA. The CDR3 totals 16 residues. The CDR3 spells CASSLLASGLYNEQFF. The CDR3 nucleotides are TGTGCCAGCAGCTTATTGGCTAGCGGATTATACAATGAGCAGTTCTTC. Using reference TRBV7-3 and TRBJ2-1 for the parts outside the CDR3, the full variable domain is GAGVSQTPSNKVTEKGKYVELRCDPISGHTALYWYRQSLGQGPEFLIYFQGTGAADDSGLPNDRFFAVRPEGSVSTLKIQRTERGDSAVYLCASSLLASGLYNEQFFGPGTRLTVL.

V is TRBV6-5 and J is TRBJ1-1, with a tentative D call TRBD1 (5 bases). Germline V gene sequence: CDR1 MNHEY, CDR2 SVGAGI. V was clipped by 2 bases and J by 6 bases, with 10 bases between them. The CDR3 has 13 residues. The CDR3 protein is CASSYVGRAEAFF. In DNA, the CDR3 is TGTGCCAGCAGTTACGTGGGCAGGGCTGAAGCTTTCTTT.

This rearrangement joins TRBV6-2 or TRBV6-3 to TRBJ1-5; D call uncertain. This CDR3 contains 14 residues. V lost 3 bases and J lost 1, with 7 bases in between. Germline CDR1 and CDR2: MNHEY and SVGEGT. This chain's CDR3 is CASSYPGSNQPQHF. As DNA, the CDR3 is TGTGCCAGCAGTTATCCGGGAAGCAATCAGCCCCAGCATTTT.

A few counts support this clone. As DNA, the CDR3 is TGTGCCAGTAGTTACTCGAACACTGAAGCTTTCTTT. It yields the protein CASSYSNTEAFF. The chain recombines TRBV19 with TRBJ1-1; no definite D call. This CDR3 region has 12 residues. V lost 5 bases and J 1 base, leaving 5 bases between the germline ends. Germline CDR1 reads LNHDA; CDR2 reads SQIVND (reference sequence).

The CDR3 region has the DNA TGTGCCATCAGTGACAGCTCGGGTTCACCCCTCCACTTT. Translating gives CAISDSSGSPLHF. The chain joins TRBV10-3 to TRBJ1-6; D remains unclear. Germline V gene sequence: CDR1 ENHRY, CDR2 SYGVKD. The CDR3 loop spans 13 amino acids. V dropped 3 bases and J dropped 9 bases, with 9 bases sitting between them.